One T cell receptor beta chain is described in this entry. The specificity of this receptor is unknown. Nothing much larger sits one base from this clone, and base qualities are not available. Whole blood was collected in K2EDTA tubes by collaborating institutions according to the institutions' own protocols. Collaborator samples were shipped for TCRbeta analysis as frozen whole blood, isolated PBMCs, or DNA extracted from either sample type. Taken from cysteine to phenylalanine, the CDR3 has 15 residues. Only the CDR3 DNA is retained, 45 bases long and in frame from the first base. CDR1 and CDR2 are drawn from the germline V gene: SGDLS, YYNGEE. Trimming takes 4 bases off V and 8 bases off J; junction bases not matched to a gene: 11. This entry is derived from a study of blood T cell repertoires in COVID-19 (dated by TCRdb to about 2020). Regarding the research as a whole: Samples covering the acute and convalescent phases of COVID-19 were provided by collaborators in the United States, Italy and Spain. The repertoires were released in a freely available public database meant as a resource for research on the immune response to SARS-CoV-2. A de-identified subject ID, COVID-19 status, age in years and sex were almost always included in the sample metadata. The prospective study material was composed of cDNA or gDNA derived from T cells, B-cell-depleted T cells, or PBMCs. Where available, HLA class I and class II types were obtained from metadata supplied by the sample provider rather than from assay-based typing. Subjects who had been exposed to COVID-19, were actively infected with it, or had recovered from it provided the deeply sampled blood TCRbeta repertoires that made up the dataset. The samples were drawn from the first 160 participants of the ongoing ImmuneRACE study and from 950 to 1,500 subjects provided by 6 global collaborators.

The immunoSEQ Assay, a bias-controlled multiplex PCR, was used to amplify TCRbeta CDR3 regions from genomic DNA. Concerning the study's data processing: The number of nucleated cells in each sample was estimated by amplification of reference gene primers within the assay. Sequence reads were collapsed and filtered to measure the absolute abundance of every unique TCRbeta CDR3 rearrangement. For each sample, productive Simpson clonality was calculated as the square root of Simpson's diversity index across productive rearrangements. This immuneACCESS table, as held by TCRdb, lists in-frame sequences with V and J called but not all clones. Of the missing ones, under half trace to an unresolved V gene in checked studies; the others have no known cause. V, J and clone size are taken as reported in that table, and D and trimming were inferred from the DNA itself. This sample comprises approximately 120,000 clones, approximately 84% of them detected only once. The ten biggest clones cover approximately 7% of the sample.

The paper's findings and limits, for the study overall: The quantity of clinical and demographic metadata differed by source and by participant and was supplied without curation.

This TCR came from a woman aged 45 to 65 with acute or convalescent COVID-19. The rearranged chain carries TRBV9 and TRBJ1-4, with 7 central nucleotides matching TRBD1. The sample was peripheral blood. The CDR3 reads as follows: CASSSLKGAGEKLFF. The DNA sequence follows: TGTGCCAGCAGCTCCCTAAAGGGGGCGGGCGAAAAACTGTTTTTT. The variable domain in full, with residues beyond the CDR3 obtained from the reference TRBV9 and TRBJ1-4 genes, is DSGVTQTPKHLITATGQRVTLRCSPRSGDLSVYWYQQSLDQGLQFLIQYYNGEERAKGNILERFSAQQFPDLHSELNLSSLELGDSALYFCASSSLKGAGEKLFFGSGTQLSVL.